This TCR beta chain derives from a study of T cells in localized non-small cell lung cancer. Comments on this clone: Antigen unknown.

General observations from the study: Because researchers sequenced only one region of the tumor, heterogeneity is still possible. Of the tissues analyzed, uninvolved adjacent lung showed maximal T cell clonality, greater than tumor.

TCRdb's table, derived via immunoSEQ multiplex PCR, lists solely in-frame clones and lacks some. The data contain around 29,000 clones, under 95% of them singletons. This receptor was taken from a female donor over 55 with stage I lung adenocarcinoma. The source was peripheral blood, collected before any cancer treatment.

The CDR3 loop is CASSTSTRLDTQYF. Written as DNA, the CDR3 is TGTGCCAGCAGTACCTCGACTCGACTGGATACGCAGTATTTT. V and J are TRBV7-9 and TRBJ2-3; D is unresolved. The CDR3 spans 14 residues. V was cut by 6 bases and J by 6 bases, with 16 bases left in between. The V gene's germline CDR1 is SEHNR and CDR2 FQNEAQ (reference sequence).